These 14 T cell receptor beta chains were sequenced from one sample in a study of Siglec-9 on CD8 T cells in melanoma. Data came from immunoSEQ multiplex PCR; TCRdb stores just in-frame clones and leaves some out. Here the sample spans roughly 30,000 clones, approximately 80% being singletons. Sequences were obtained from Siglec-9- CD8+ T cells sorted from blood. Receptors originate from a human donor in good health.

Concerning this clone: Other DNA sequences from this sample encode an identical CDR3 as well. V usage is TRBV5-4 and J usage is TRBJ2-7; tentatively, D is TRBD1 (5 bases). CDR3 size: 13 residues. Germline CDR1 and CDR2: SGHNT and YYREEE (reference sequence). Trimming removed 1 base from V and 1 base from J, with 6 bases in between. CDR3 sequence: CASSLQGSYEQYV. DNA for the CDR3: TGTGCCAGCAGCTTGCAGGGATCCTACGAGCAGTACGTC.

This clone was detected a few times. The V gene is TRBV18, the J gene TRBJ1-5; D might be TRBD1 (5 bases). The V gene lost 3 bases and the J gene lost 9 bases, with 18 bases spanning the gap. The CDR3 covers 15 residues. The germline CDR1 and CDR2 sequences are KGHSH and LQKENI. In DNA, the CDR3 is TGTGCCAGCTCACCGGGGGAGGCTCCGTTTGGGCCCCAGCATTTT. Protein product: CASSPGEAPFGPQHF.

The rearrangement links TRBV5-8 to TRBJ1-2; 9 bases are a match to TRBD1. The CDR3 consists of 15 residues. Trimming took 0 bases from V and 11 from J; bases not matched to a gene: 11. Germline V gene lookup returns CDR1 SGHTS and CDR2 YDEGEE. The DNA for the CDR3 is TGTGCCAGCAGCTTGGAACGGGGACAGGGTTTTGAATACACCTTC. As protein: CASSLERGQGFEYTF. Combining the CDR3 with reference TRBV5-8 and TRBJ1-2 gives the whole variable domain EAGVTQSPTHLIKTRGQQATLRCSPISGHTSVYWYQQALGLGLQFLLWYDEGEERNRGNFPPRFSGRQFPNYSSELNVNALELEDSALYLCASSLERGQGFEYTFGSGTRLTVV.

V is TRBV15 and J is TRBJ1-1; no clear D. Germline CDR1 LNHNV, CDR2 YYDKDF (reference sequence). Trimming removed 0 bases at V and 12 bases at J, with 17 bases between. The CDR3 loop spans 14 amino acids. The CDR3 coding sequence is TGTGCCACCAGCAGAGAGGGATCGCCCAAGGCAACTTTCTTT. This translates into CATSREGSPKATFF.

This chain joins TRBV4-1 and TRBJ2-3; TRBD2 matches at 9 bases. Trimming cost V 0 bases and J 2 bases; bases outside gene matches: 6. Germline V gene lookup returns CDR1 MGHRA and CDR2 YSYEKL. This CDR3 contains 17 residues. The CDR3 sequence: CASSQDRLAGPTDTQYF. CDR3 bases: TGCGCCAGCAGCCAAGATCGTCTAGCGGGGCCCACAGATACGCAGTATTTT.

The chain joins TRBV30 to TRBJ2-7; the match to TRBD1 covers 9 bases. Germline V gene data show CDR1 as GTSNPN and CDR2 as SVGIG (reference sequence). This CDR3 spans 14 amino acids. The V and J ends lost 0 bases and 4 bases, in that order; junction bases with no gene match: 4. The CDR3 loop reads CAWSVQDRGYEQYF. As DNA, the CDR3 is TGTGCCTGGAGTGTACAGGACAGGGGTTACGAGCAGTACTTC.

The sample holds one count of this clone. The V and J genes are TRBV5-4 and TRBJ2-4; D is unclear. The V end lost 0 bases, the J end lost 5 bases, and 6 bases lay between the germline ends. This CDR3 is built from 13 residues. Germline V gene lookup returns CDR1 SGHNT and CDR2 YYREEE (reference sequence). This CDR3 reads CASSLAVENIQYF. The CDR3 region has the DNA TGTGCCAGCAGCTTGGCGGTCGAAAACATTCAGTACTTC.

The CDR3 is CASSWTGFRSSGNTIYF. The DNA of the CDR3 is TGTGCCAGCAGCTGGACAGGGTTTCGTTCATCTGGAAACACCATATATTTT. This chain uses TRBV11-2 with TRBJ1-3; 8 nucleotides match TRBD1. V lost 4 bases, J lost 1 base, and 9 bases stayed unmatched. Germline V gives CDR1 SGHAT, CDR2 FQNNGV. The CDR3 length is 17 residues.

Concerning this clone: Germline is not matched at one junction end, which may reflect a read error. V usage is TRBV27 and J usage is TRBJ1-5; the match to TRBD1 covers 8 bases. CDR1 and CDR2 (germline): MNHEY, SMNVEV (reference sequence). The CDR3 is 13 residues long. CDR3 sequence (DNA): TGTGCCAGCAGCCCAGGGGGCAAGCAGCCCCAGCATTTT. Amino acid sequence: CASSPGGKQPQHF.

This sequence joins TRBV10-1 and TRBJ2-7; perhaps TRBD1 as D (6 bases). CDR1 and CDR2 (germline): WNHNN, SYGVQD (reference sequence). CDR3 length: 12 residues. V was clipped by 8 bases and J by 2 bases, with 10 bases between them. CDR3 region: CASSGTPYEQYF. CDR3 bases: TGCGCCAGCTCCGGGACACCCTACGAGCAGTACTTC.

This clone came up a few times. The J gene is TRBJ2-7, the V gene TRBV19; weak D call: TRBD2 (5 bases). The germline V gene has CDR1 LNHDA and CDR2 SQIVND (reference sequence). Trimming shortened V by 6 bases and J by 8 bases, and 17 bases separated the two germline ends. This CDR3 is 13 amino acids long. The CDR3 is CASSPGDPTQQYF. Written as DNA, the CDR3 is TGTGCCAGTAGCCCCGGGGATCCCACCCAGCAGTACTTC.

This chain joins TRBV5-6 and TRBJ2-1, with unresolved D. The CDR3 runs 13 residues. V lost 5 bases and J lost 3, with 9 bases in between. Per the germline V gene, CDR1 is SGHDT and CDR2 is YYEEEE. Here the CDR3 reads CASRSTDYNEQFF. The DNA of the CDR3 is TGTGCCAGCAGGTCGACTGACTACAATGAGCAGTTCTTC.

The CDR3 region is CASSLPGRPQETQYF. CDR3 nucleotides: TGTGCCAGCAGCCTCCCGGGGCGGCCGCAAGAGACCCAGTACTTC. The V call is TRBV9, the J call TRBJ2-5; the D call may be TRBD1 or TRBD2 (5 bases each). Per the germline V gene, CDR1 is SGDLS and CDR2 is YYNGEE. The CDR3 spans 15 residues. The V gene lost 4 bases and the J gene lost 2 bases, with 15 bases spanning the gap.

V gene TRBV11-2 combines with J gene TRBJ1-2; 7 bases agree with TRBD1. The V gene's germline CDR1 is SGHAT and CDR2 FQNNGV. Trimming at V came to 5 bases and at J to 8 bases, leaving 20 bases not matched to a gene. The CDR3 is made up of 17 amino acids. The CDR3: CASSPTDRVIDPFGYTF. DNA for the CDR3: TGTGCCAGCAGCCCGACCGACAGGGTAATTGACCCTTTCGGCTACACCTTC. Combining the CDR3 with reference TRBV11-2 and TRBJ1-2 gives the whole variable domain EAGVAQSPRYKIIEKRQSVAFWCNPISGHATLYWYQQILGQGPKLLIQFQNNGVVDDSQLPKDRFSAERLKGVDSTLKIQPAKLEDSAVYLCASSPTDRVIDPFGYTFGSGTRLTVV.